The 25 T cell receptor beta chains reported below all come from one sample, sequenced in a study of blood T cells in healthy people across ages. A J-beta primer mix and a sample-barcoded 5' primer were used in a second PCR of about 7 to 12 cycles. TCRdb passed the 5' RACE reads through MiXCR, listing each CDR3 protein once. Seen here are about 1,400,000 distinct CDR3 sequences, 45% to 70% observed once, and the top ten hold 6.5% to 8%. Sequences were obtained from blood. The receptors here all came from a man younger than 30 in good health.

The chain uses TRBV20-1 and TRBJ2-1; D is possibly TRBD2 (5 bases). The V end lost 5 bases, the J end lost 4 bases, and 15 bases lay between the germline ends. Germline V gives CDR1 DFQATT, CDR2 SNEGSKA (reference sequence). This CDR3 has 14 residues. CDR3 region: CSAPSGFKYNEQFF. CDR3 nucleotides: TGCAGTGCTCCCAGCGGTTTTAAATACAATGAGCAGTTCTTC.

This clonotype has more than one count but fewer than ten. The gene calls are TRBV20-1 and TRBJ2-1; 10 bases match TRBD1. The CDR3 extends over 15 amino acids. Germline trimming cut 4 bases from V and 4 bases from J; bases unmatched to any gene: 7. CDR1 is DFQATT, CDR2 SNEGSKA, per germline (reference sequence). The CDR3 DNA reads TGCAGTGCTACCCACCGGGACAGGGGTTACAATGAGCAGTTCTTC. Its translation is CSATHRDRGYNEQFF.

This clonotype was seen a few times. This rearrangement joins TRBV20-1 to TRBJ1-2; no definite D call. The ends were cut back, 5 bases at V and 8 bases at J, with 24 bases in the middle. Germline lookup yields CDR1 DFQATT and CDR2 SNEGSKA (reference sequence). CDR3 length: 15 amino acids. The CDR3 loop is CSAGENETPLWGYTF. CDR3 DNA: TGCAGTGCTGGGGAAAACGAGACCCCGCTGTGGGGCTACACCTTC.

This clonotype has a single count. The rearrangement links TRBV30 to TRBJ2-4; D gene unclear. The J call may be incorrect, as the DNA end agrees better with TRBJ2-7. The CDR3 length is 13 residues. The germline V gene encodes CDR1 GTSNPN and CDR2 SVGIG (reference sequence). The DNA for the CDR3 is TGTGCCTGGAGTTTGTATTCCGTCTACGAGCAGTACTTC. It is translated as CAWSLYSVYEQYF.

V usage is TRBV20-1 and J usage is TRBJ2-5, with TRBD1 as a possible D gene (5 bases). V was clipped by 1 base and J by 5 bases, with 14 bases between them. Germline assignment: CDR1 DFQATT and CDR2 SNEGSKA (reference sequence). CDR3 size: 14 residues. The CDR3 protein is CSARVTVSGETQYF. The CDR3 DNA reads TGCAGTGCTAGAGTGACAGTTTCGGGCGAGACCCAGTACTTC.

This clonotype was detected only a few times. The chain uses TRBV7-9 and TRBJ2-7; D is unresolved. Germline V gene data show CDR1 as SEHNR and CDR2 as FQNEAQ (reference sequence). This CDR3 spans 14 amino acids. V was trimmed by 4 bases and J by 3 bases, leaving 13 bases between them. CDR3 amino acids: CASSSYDGRYEQYF. The CDR3 DNA sequence: TGTGCCAGCAGCTCCTATGACGGACGCTACGAGCAGTACTTC.

The rearrangement links TRBV12-3 or TRBV12-4 to TRBJ2-5, with D perhaps TRBD2 (6 bases). CDR3 length: 15 residues. Trimming took off 5 bases at V and 2 bases at J, with 15 bases between the two ends. The CDR3 protein is CASSPALGGQETQYF. CDR3 DNA: TGTGCCAGCAGTCCCGCTCTCGGGGGACAAGAGACCCAGTACTTC.

Of note for this clonotype: Germline is not matched at one junction end, which may reflect a read error. The V gene is TRBV7-9, the J gene TRBJ2-1; D is uncertain. The length of the CDR3 is 12 residues. CDR1 and CDR2 from the germline V gene are SEHNR and FQNEAQ (reference sequence). CDR3 residues: CASSLESVEQFF. DNA of the CDR3: TGTGCCAGCAGTTTAGAATCCGTGGAGCAGTTCTTC.

V usage is TRBV6-8 and J usage is TRBJ2-3; D is unresolved. Trimming removed 0 bases from V and 4 bases from J, with 8 bases in between. Germline lookup yields CDR1 MNHGY and CDR2 SAAAGT. The CDR3 covers 14 residues. The chain's CDR3 is CASSYSRYPDTQYF. DNA of the CDR3: TGTGCCAGCAGTTACTCGAGGTATCCAGATACGCAGTATTTT.

The chain couples TRBV11-1 to TRBJ2-1; D remains ambiguous. The germline V gene encodes CDR1 SGHAT and CDR2 FQDESV (reference sequence). The V gene lost 5 bases and the J gene lost 3 bases, with 5 bases spanning the gap. The CDR3 contains 12 residues. For the CDR3, the DNA is TGTGCCAGCAGCGACTTCTACAATGAGCAGTTCTTC. It encodes CASSDFYNEQFF.

This clonotype was picked up a small number of times. The rearrangement links TRBV5-1 to TRBJ1-1; D is ambiguous. The germline V and J ends were trimmed by 4 bases and 2 bases, with 12 bases remaining between them. The germline gives CDR1 SGHRS, CDR2 YFSETQ. The length of the CDR3 is 14 residues. The CDR3 sequence: CASSPGRVNTEAFF. The CDR3 DNA follows: TGCGCCAGCAGCCCTGGTCGAGTTAACACTGAAGCTTTCTTT.

A remark on this clonotype: A junction boundary mismatches the germline segment, possibly from a read error. The chain uses TRBV12-3 or TRBV12-4 and TRBJ2-7; D not resolved. This CDR3 contains 13 residues. Here the CDR3 reads CAGSSQLPTEQYF. The CDR3 DNA follows: TGTGCCGGCAGTTCCCAGCTCCCCACGGAGCAGTACTTC.

This clonotype has a handful of counts. The rearrangement links TRBV7-9 to TRBJ2-5, with 9 bases fitting TRBD2. The CDR3 length is 16 residues. CDR1 is SEHNR and CDR2 is FQNEAQ in the germline V gene (reference sequence). The V and J ends lost 5 bases and 5 bases, in that order; junction bases with no gene match: 12. The CDR3 loop is CASSEGSGLAWETQYF. The CDR3 nucleotides read TGTGCCAGCAGCGAAGGATCGGGACTAGCATGGGAGACCCAGTACTTC.

This chain joins TRBV27 and TRBJ2-4; TRBD2 matches at 7 bases. Trimming removed 10 bases from V and 1 base from J; junction bases left unmatched: 7. This CDR3 is 14 amino acids long. Germline V gene lookup returns CDR1 MNHEY and CDR2 SMNVEV (reference sequence). CDR3 DNA sequence: TGTGCCACCTGGGGGGGTACTGCCAAAAACATTCAGTACTTC. Amino acid sequence: CATWGGTAKNIQYF.

The J gene is TRBJ1-2, the V gene TRBV10-2; possibly TRBD1 for D (6 bases). The CDR3 is made up of 13 amino acids. Germline V gene sequence: CDR1 WSHSY, CDR2 SAAADI. V was clipped by 7 bases and J by 6 bases, with 15 bases between them. The CDR3 here is CASMRGARDGYTF. The DNA for the CDR3 is TGCGCCAGCATGCGGGGGGCGCGTGATGGCTACACCTTC.

DNA for the CDR3: TGTGCCAGCACCTCCCCCTGGGGGGGCCTTGGAGACGAGCAGTACTTC. As protein: CASTSPWGGLGDEQYF. The genes are TRBV6-2 or TRBV6-3 and TRBJ2-5, with TRBD2 as a possible D gene (7 bases). The better agreement between TRBJ2-7 and the DNA end casts doubt on the J call. The length of the CDR3 is 16 residues. CDR1 and CDR2 (germline): MNHEY, SVGEGT.

This clonotype was picked up a small number of times. The CDR3 reads CASSYSIGTSDEFF. As DNA, the CDR3 is TGTGCCAGCAGTTACTCAATAGGGACTAGTGATGAGTTCTTC. The chain has TRBV6-6 and TRBJ2-1, with 8 nucleotides matching TRBD2. There are 14 residues in the CDR3. Trimming cost V 0 bases and J 14 bases; bases outside gene matches: 9. The germline CDR1 and CDR2 sequences are MNHNY and SVGAGI (reference sequence).

This clonotype came up once. The chain carries TRBV6-6 and TRBJ1-6, with 12 bases matching TRBD1. From germline, CDR1 is MNHNY and CDR2 SVGAGI (reference sequence). CDR3 size: 16 residues. With 5 bases clipped from V and 7 bases from J, the junction kept 6 bases outside the gene matches. The CDR3 bases are TGTGCCAGCAGTGCCCGGGACAGGGGGCCCAATTCACCCCTCCACTTT. Translating it yields CASSARDRGPNSPLHF.

This chain links TRBV6-6 with TRBJ2-5; D may match TRBD1 or TRBD2 (5 bases each). CDR3 length: 15 residues. Germline V lookup: CDR1 MNHNY, CDR2 SVGAGI (reference sequence). Deletions cut 6 bases from V and 5 bases from J, with 19 bases between. CDR3 bases: TGTGCCAGCAGCAGACCGGGACCAGGCGGGGAGACCCAGTACTTC. Its translation is CASSRPGPGGETQYF.

The chain links TRBV5-1 to TRBJ2-5; the D gene could be TRBD1 or TRBD2 (5 bases each). The J call may be in error: the DNA end matches TRBJ2-7 better. The CDR3 runs 15 residues. The germline V gene encodes CDR1 SGHRS and CDR2 YFSETQ. CDR3 protein: CASSLGTVRWDEQYF. Here the CDR3 DNA reads TGCGCCAGCAGCTTAGGGACGGTCCGGTGGGACGAGCAGTACTTC.

This chain uses TRBV5-1 with TRBJ1-1; no definite D call. This CDR3 has 15 residues. Germline CDR1 SGHRS, CDR2 YFSETQ. Trimming cost V 2 bases and J 6 bases, with 17 bases left between them. The CDR3 reads CASSLELDPQSEAFF. The CDR3 DNA sequence: TGCGCCAGCAGCTTAGAACTGGATCCTCAATCTGAAGCTTTCTTT.

The table lists this clonotype with a few counts. The rearrangement joins TRBV29-1 to TRBJ2-7; TRBD1 is a possible D gene (5 bases). The CDR3 covers 12 residues. From germline, CDR1 is SQVTM and CDR2 ANQGSEA. Trimming stripped 4 bases from V and 3 bases from J, with 10 bases between. CDR3 DNA sequence: TGCAGCGTTGCCTCCGACAGCTACGAGCAGTACTTC. Its translation: CSVASDSYEQYF.

Of note for this clonotype: One junction end disagrees with the germline gene, perhaps due to a read error. The chain has TRBV3-1 and TRBJ2-3; 8 nucleotides match TRBD1. This CDR3 comprises 17 residues. Germline V gene data show CDR1 as LGHDT and CDR2 as YNNKEL (reference sequence). In DNA, the CDR3 is TGCGCCAGCAGCCATCACACAGGGGGGCACGCCACAGATACGCAGTATTTT. As protein: CASSHHTGGHATDTQYF.

The J gene is TRBJ2-1, the V gene TRBV7-2, with D possibly being TRBD1 or TRBD2 (5 bases each). This CDR3 region has 13 residues. CDR1 is SGHTA and CDR2 is FQGNSA in the germline V gene. V was cut by 10 bases and J by 4 bases, with 14 bases left in between. Here the CDR3 reads CATGRINYNEQFF. The CDR3 nucleotides are TGTGCCACGGGGCGGATTAATTACAATGAGCAGTTCTTC.

The rearrangement links TRBV6-5 to TRBJ2-3; a possible D gene is TRBD2 (6 bases). In germline, CDR1 is MNHEY, CDR2 SVGAGI. The CDR3 consists of 13 residues. V was clipped by 8 bases and J by 6 bases, with 15 bases between them. CDR3 residues: CASGSGESDTQYF. In nucleotides, the CDR3 is TGTGCCAGCGGTTCGGGGGAGTCCGATACGCAGTATTTT.